Listed here are 6 T cell receptor beta chains from one sample, sequenced in a study of blood T cell repertoires in COVID-19 (dated by TCRdb to the early 2020s). Library preparation was by the immunoSEQ multiplex PCR assay. TCRdb carries this immuneACCESS record with in-frame sequences only. Its versions omit some clonotypes, under half of them owing to an unresolved V gene in the studies checked, with the rest unexplained. In all, the sample holds 35,000 to 45,000 clones, and just over 90% of those were seen once. Of the sample, under 0.4% is held by the ten largest clones. The source material was peripheral blood. The receptors come from a man in his fifties with COVID-19, enrolled during active disease.

The J gene is TRBJ1-4, the V gene TRBV4-1; D is unclear. With 3 bases removed from V and 4 bases from J, the gap between germline ends came to 9 bases. The CDR3 has 14 residues. Germline lookup yields CDR1 MGHRA and CDR2 YSYEKL. In nucleotides, the CDR3 is TGCGCCAGCAGCCAGGTACAAAATAATGAAAAACTGTTTTTT. This codes for CASSQVQNNEKLFF.

V gene TRBV5-8 combines with J gene TRBJ2-5; weak D call: TRBD1 (5 bases). This CDR3 has 15 amino acids. The germline V gene has CDR1 SGHTS and CDR2 YDEGEE. The V end lost 4 bases, the J end lost 5 bases, and 18 bases lay between the germline ends. The CDR3 nucleotides are TGTGCCAGCAGCCCACCCTGGGCAGGGATGGAGACCCAGTACTTC. This sequence encodes CASSPPWAGMETQYF.

This chain uses TRBV3-1 (or the pseudogene TRBV3-2) with TRBJ2-4; 12 bases map to TRBD2. CDR1 is LGHDT, CDR2 YNNKEL, per germline (reference sequence). The CDR3 is made up of 15 amino acids. V shed 4 bases and J 8 bases; nucleotides not matched to a gene: 6. CDR3 in DNA: TGTGCCAGCAGCCCCCGGACTAGCGGGATTTACATTCAGTACTTC. It is translated as CASSPRTSGIYIQYF.

The chain combines TRBV24-1 with TRBJ2-2, with D hard to call. The CDR3 contains 14 residues. The germline V gene has CDR1 KGHDR and CDR2 SFDVKD. With 4 bases removed from V and 3 bases from J, the gap between germline ends came to 8 bases. The CDR3 DNA sequence: TGTGCCACCAGTGAAGTCACAGACACCGGGGAGCTGTTTTTT. Protein product: CATSEVTDTGELFF.

The rearrangement uses TRBV15 and TRBJ2-3; 7 nucleotides line up with TRBD2. CDR3 size: 14 residues. V lost 5 bases and J lost 3; bases outside the gene matches: 5. The V gene's germline CDR1 is LNHNV and CDR2 YYDKDF (reference sequence). The DNA for the CDR3 is TGTGCCACCAGCCTGGGGGGGATTACAGATACGCAGTATTTT. The encoded protein is CATSLGGITDTQYF. The whole variable domain, filled in from reference TRBV15 and TRBJ2-3, reads DAMVIQNPRYQVTQFGKPVTLSCSQTLNHNVMYWYQQKSSQAPKLLFHYYDKDFNNEADTPDNFQSRRPNTSFCFLDIRSPGLGDTAMYLCATSLGGITDTQYFGPGTRLTVL.

The chain carries TRBV24-1 and TRBJ2-5, with 8 bases identical to TRBD2. The germline V gene has CDR1 KGHDR and CDR2 SFDVKD. The CDR3 is made up of 14 amino acids. With V trimmed by 10 bases and J by 4 bases, 10 bases remained unmatched. The CDR3 loop is CATGPGGEGETQYF. CDR3 DNA: TGTGCCACTGGGCCCGGGGGGGAAGGAGAGACCCAGTACTTC.